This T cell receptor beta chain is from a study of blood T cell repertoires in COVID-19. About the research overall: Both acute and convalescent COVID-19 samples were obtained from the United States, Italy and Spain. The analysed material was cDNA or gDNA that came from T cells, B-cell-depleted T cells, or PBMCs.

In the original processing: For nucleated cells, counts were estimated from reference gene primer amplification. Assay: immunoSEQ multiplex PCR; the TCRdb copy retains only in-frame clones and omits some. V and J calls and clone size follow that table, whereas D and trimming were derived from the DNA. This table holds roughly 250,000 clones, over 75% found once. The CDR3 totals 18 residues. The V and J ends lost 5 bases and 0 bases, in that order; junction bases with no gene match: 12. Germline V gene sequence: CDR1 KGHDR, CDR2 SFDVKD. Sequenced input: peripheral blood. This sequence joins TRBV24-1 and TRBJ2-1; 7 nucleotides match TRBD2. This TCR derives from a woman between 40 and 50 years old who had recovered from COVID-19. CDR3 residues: CATSVGSARGSSYNEQFF. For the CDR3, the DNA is TGTGCCACCAGTGTAGGTTCGGCGCGGGGGAGCTCCTACAATGAGCAGTTCTTC.